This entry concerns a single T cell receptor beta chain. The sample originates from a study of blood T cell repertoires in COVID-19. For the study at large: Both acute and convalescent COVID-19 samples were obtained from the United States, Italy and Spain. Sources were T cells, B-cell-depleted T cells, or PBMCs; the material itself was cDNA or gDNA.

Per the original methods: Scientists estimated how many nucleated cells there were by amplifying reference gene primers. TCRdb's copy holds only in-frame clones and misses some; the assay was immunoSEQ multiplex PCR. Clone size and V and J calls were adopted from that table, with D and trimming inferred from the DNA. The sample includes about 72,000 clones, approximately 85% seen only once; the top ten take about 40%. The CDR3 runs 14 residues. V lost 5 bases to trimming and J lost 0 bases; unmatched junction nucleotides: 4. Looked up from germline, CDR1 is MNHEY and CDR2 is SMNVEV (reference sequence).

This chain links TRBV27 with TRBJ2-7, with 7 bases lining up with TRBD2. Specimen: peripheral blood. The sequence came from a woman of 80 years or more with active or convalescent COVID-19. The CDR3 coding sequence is TGTGCCAGCAGTCGGGGGGAGGGCTCCTACGAGCAGTACTTC. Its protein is CASSRGEGSYEQYF.